This paragraph covers one T cell receptor beta chain sequence. The antigen remains undetermined. The germline gene is not matched at one end of the junction; a read error may be the cause. The sample is drawn from a study of cytomegalovirus exposure and HLA in healthy donors. Findings of the study overall: Presence/absence analyses assumed roughly uniform sequencing depth across donors, which may not hold. Diagnosis of cytomegalovirus status made by the classifier reportedly showed high specificity and sensitivity.

The PCR had 60 Vbeta and 13 Jbeta primers. The assay was immunoSEQ multiplex PCR, and TCRdb's table has in-frame clones only and misses some. The sample data list 100,000 to 150,000 clones. The origin of this receptor is a middle-aged man in good health and CMV-seronegative. Sequencing was carried out using PBMCs.

The CDR3 spells CASSVGASGSPSSEQYF. CDR3 sequence (DNA): TGTGCCAGCAGCGTAGGGGCTAGCGGGTCCCCTTCCTCCGAGCAGTACTTC. The chain joins TRBV9 to TRBJ2-7; 8 nucleotides agree with TRBD2. The CDR3 spans 17 residues. Per germline, CDR1 SGDLS and CDR2 YYNGEE.